These 4 T cell receptor beta chains share one sample of origin, sequenced in a study of shared clonotypes between healthy human individuals. Generated by immunoSEQ multiplex PCR, the TCRdb table keeps only in-frame clones and is missing some. The sample holds about 480,000 clones, about four fifths seen once. Sequencing was done on a sample of PBMCs. Every receptor here comes from a woman aged 40 to 50 in good health. Some clones in this sample may be carry-over from other donors' samples.

Regarding this clone: Other DNA sequences in this sample translate to the same CDR3. The chain carries TRBV6-4 and TRBJ1-5, with D perhaps matching TRBD1 (6 bases). The V end was cut by 5 bases, the J end by 4 bases, with 9 bases between. The CDR3 contains 13 residues. The germline CDR1 and CDR2 sequences are MRHNA and SNTAGT. Here the CDR3 reads CASSPDSNQPQHF. CDR3 DNA: TGTGCCAGCAGTCCGGACAGTAATCAGCCCCAGCATTTT.

This clone was counted a single time. The CDR3 DNA reads as TGCAGCGTAACTAGCGGGAGCCCCTACGAGCAGTACTTC. Amino acid sequence: CSVTSGSPYEQYF. The rearrangement links TRBV29-1 to TRBJ2-7; 11 bases fit TRBD2. The CDR3 runs 13 residues. V shed 6 bases, J shed 2 bases, and the junction held 3 bases outside the gene matches. Germline V CDR1 and CDR2: SQVTM, ANQGSEA.

The DNA of the CDR3 is TGCAGCGTTGAAGGAGTTTGGGGAAATCAGCCCCAGCATTTT. It encodes CSVEGVWGNQPQHF. The rearrangement uses TRBV29-1 and TRBJ1-5; D is undetermined. Germline V gene lookup returns CDR1 SQVTM and CDR2 ANQGSEA. Trimming pared 1 base from V and 4 bases from J, leaving 11 bases between. The CDR3 has 14 amino acids.

The chain employs TRBV5-1 and TRBJ2-1, with a weak D call TRBD1 (6 bases). The germline V gene has CDR1 SGHRS and CDR2 YFSETQ. The ends were cut back, 3 bases at V and 4 bases at J, with 17 bases in the middle. The CDR3 covers 16 residues. The CDR3 loop is CASSSEPGQFYNEQFF. CDR3 coding DNA: TGCGCCAGCAGCTCGGAACCGGGACAATTTTACAATGAGCAGTTCTTC.